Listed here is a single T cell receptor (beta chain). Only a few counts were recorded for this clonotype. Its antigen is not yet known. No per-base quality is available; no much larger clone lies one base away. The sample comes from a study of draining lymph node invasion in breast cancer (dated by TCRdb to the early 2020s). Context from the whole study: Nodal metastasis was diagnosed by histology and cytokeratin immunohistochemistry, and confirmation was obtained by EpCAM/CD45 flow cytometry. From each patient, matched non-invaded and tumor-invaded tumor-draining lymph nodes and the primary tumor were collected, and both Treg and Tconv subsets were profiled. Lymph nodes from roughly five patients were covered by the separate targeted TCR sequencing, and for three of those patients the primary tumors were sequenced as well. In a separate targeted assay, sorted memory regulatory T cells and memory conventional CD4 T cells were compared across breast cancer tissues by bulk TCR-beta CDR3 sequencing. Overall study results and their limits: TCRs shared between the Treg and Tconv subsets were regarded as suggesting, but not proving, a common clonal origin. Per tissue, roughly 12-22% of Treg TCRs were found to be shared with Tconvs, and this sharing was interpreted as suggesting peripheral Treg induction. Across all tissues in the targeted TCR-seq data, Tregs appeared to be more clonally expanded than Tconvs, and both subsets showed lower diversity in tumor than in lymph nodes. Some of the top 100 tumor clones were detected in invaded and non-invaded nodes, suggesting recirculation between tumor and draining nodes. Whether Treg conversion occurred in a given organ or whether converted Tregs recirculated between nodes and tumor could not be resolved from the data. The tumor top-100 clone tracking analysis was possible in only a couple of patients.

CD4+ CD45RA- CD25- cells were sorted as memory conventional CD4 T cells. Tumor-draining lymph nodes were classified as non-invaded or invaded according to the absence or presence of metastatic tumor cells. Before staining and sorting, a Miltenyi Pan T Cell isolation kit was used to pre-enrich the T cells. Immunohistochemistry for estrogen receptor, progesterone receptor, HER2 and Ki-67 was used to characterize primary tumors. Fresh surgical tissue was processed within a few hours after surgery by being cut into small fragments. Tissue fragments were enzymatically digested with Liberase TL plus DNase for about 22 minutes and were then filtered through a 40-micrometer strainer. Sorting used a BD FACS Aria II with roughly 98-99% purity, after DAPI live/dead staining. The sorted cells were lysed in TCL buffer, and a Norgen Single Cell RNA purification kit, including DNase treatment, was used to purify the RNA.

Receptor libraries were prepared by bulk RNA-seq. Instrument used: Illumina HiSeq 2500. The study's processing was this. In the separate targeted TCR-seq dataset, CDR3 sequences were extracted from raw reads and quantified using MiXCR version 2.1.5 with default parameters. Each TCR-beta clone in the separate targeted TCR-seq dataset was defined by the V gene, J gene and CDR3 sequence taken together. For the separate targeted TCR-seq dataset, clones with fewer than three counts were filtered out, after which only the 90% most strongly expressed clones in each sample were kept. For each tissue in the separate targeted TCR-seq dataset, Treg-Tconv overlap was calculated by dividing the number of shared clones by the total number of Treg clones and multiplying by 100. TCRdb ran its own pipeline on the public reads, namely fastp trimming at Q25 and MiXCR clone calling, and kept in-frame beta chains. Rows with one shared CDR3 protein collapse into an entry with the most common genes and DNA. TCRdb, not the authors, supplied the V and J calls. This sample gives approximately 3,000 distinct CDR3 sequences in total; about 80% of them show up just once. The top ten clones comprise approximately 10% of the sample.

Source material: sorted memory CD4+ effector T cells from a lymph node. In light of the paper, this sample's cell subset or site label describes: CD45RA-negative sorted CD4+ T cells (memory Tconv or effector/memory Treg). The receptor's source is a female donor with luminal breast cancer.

The DNA sequence reads TGTGCCAGCAGTGAAGTCGGGAGGGCCTCGCGTGAGCAGTTCTTC. The encoded protein is CASSEVGRASREQFF. The sequence joins TRBV2 to TRBJ2-1; 8 central bases correspond to TRBD2. For CDR1 and CDR2, the germline V gene lists SNHLY and FYNNEI. V is cut back by 1 base and J by 9 bases, with 8 bases in the junction unmatched. The CDR3 sequence holds 15 residues, the cysteine and phenylalanine included. Of the read, only the CDR3 DNA is kept; its 45 bases are in frame from base 1. Joined to the reference TRBV2 and TRBJ2-1 proteins, this CDR3 gives the full variable domain: EPEVTQTPSHQVTQMGQEVILRCVPISNHLYFYWYRQILGQKVEFLVSFYNNEISEKSEIFDDQFSVERPDGSNFTLKIRSTKLEDSAMYFCASSEVGRASREQFFGPGTRLTVL.